Following are 24 T cell receptor beta chains from one sample sequenced in a study of cytomegalovirus exposure and HLA in healthy donors. The study ran its PCR with 60 Vbeta and 13 Jbeta primers. Profiled with immunoSEQ multiplex PCR; TCRdb holds only in-frame clones, not every one. This sample has 100,000 to 120,000 clones, with roughly 80% found just once. Sequenced: PBMCs. These TCRs come from a man younger than 45 in good health and CMV-seropositive.

This clone was picked up one time. The chain has TRBV19 and TRBJ1-4; tentatively, D is TRBD1 (5 bases). The CDR3 is 10 residues long. The germline V and J ends were trimmed by 8 bases and 16 bases, with 14 bases remaining between them. Germline V CDR1 and CDR2: LNHDA, SQIVND (reference sequence). The CDR3 sequence is CASPGFYSFF. DNA for the CDR3: TGTGCCAGTCCAGGGTTTTACTCGTTTTTT.

Only one count was recorded for this clone. The chain combines TRBV10-2 with TRBJ1-1; possibly TRBD1 for D (6 bases). The CDR3 sequence is 14 residues long. CDR1 is WSHSY, CDR2 SAAADI, per germline. V lost 8 bases and J lost 5, with 18 bases in between. CDR3 coding DNA: TGCGCCAGCCACGAGGGCGGGGGGCGGACTGAAGCTTTCTTT. Encoded protein: CASHEGGGRTEAFF.

This clone was detected only a few times. The germline gene is not matched at one end of the junction; a read error may be the cause. This chain uses TRBV7-7 with TRBJ2-1; 12 bases align to TRBD2. The germline gives CDR1 SSHAT, CDR2 FNYEAQ (reference sequence). The CDR3 covers 15 residues. The CDR3 DNA reads TGTGCTAGCAGTTTGACTAGCGGGGGAAACAATGAGCAGTTCTTC. Protein sequence: CASSLTSGGNNEQFF.

This clone has just one count. The chain carries TRBV10-3 and TRBJ2-7; weak D call: TRBD2 (6 bases). The V gene lost 4 bases and the J gene lost 3 bases, with 10 bases spanning the gap. The CDR3 totals 13 residues. Germline CDR1 and CDR2: ENHRY and SYGVKD. CDR3 region: CAISARGNYEQYF. As DNA, the CDR3 is TGTGCCATCAGTGCGCGCGGGAACTACGAGCAGTACTTC.

V gene TRBV19 combines with J gene TRBJ1-1; 7 nucleotides match TRBD1. Germline CDR1 is LNHDA and CDR2 is SQIVND (reference sequence). This CDR3 has 14 amino acids. The trim removed 5 bases at V and 1 base at J, leaving 4 bases unmatched. CDR3 bases: TGTGCCAGTAGTCGAGGGGGCGCGAACACTGAAGCTTTCTTT. Its translation: CASSRGGANTEAFF.

The chain carries TRBV13 and TRBJ2-4, with 7 bases lining up with TRBD2. V lost 5 bases and J lost 0; bases outside the gene matches: 4. The CDR3 consists of 15 residues. Germline loops: CDR1 PRHDT, CDR2 FYEKMQ (reference sequence). This CDR3 reads CASSPLAEAKNIQYF. CDR3 nucleotide sequence: TGTGCCAGCAGCCCCCTAGCGGAAGCCAAAAACATTCAGTACTTC.

A few counts support this clone. The genes are TRBV25-1 and TRBJ1-1; TRBD1 is a possible D gene (6 bases). CDR1 and CDR2 from the germline V gene are MGHDK and SYGVNS. Trimming took 4 bases from V and 1 from J, leaving 7 bases between them. This CDR3 comprises 13 residues. The CDR3 is CASSAGQNTEAFF. In DNA form, the CDR3 reads TGTGCCAGCAGTGCGGGACAGAACACTGAAGCTTTCTTT.

The chain employs TRBV19 and TRBJ1-6; 9 nucleotides agree with TRBD1. Trimming at V came to 2 bases and at J to 7 bases, leaving 6 bases not matched to a gene. Germline CDR1 is LNHDA and CDR2 is SQIVND (reference sequence). CDR3 size: 16 residues. CDR3 in amino acids: CASSISYGTGNSPLHF. DNA for the CDR3: TGTGCCAGTAGTATATCCTACGGGACAGGGAATTCACCCCTCCACTTT.

The rearrangement uses TRBV29-1 and TRBJ2-7; 9 bases are a match to TRBD1. From germline, CDR1 is SQVTM and CDR2 ANQGSEA. This CDR3 region has 14 residues. V trimming: 6 bases; J trimming: 2 bases; junction bases outside the gene matches: 8. DNA of the CDR3: TGCAGCGTCGCGGGACAGGGAGGTCCCTACGAGCAGTACTTC. The encoded protein is CSVAGQGGPYEQYF.

The rearrangement joins TRBV28 to TRBJ1-1, with D possibly being TRBD1 (6 bases). CDR1 is MDHEN and CDR2 is SYDVKM in the germline V gene. The CDR3 contains 15 residues. V was clipped by 4 bases and J by 1 base, with 13 bases between them. The CDR3 protein is CASSSRGHTNTEAFF. CDR3 in DNA: TGTGCCAGCAGTTCTCGGGGACACACGAACACTGAAGCTTTCTTT.

The chain joins TRBV6-5 to TRBJ2-3, with D tentatively TRBD2 (5 bases). Germline assignment: CDR1 MNHEY and CDR2 SVGAGI. Trimming cost V 8 bases and J 1 base, with 16 bases left between them. The CDR3 spans 15 residues. CDR3 amino acids: CASGRPGGGTDTQYF. In DNA form, the CDR3 reads TGTGCCAGCGGTCGGCCAGGAGGAGGCACAGATACGCAGTATTTT.

The chain employs TRBV5-4 and TRBJ1-2; no definite D call. V was shortened by 0 bases and J by 4 bases, with 7 bases between the two germline ends. The CDR3 is 13 residues long. CDR1 SGHNT and CDR2 YYREEE come from the germline V gene (reference sequence). This chain's CDR3 is CASSLEQLYGYTF. The CDR3 DNA is TGTGCCAGCAGCTTGGAACAGCTCTATGGCTACACCTTC. Full variable domain (remainder filled in from reference TRBV5-4 and TRBJ1-2): ETGVTQSPTHLIKTRGQQVTLRCSSQSGHNTVSWYQQALGQGPQFIFQYYREEENGRGNFPPRFSGLQFPNYSSELNVNALELDDSALYLCASSLEQLYGYTFGSGTRLTVV.

The chain joins TRBV4-2 to TRBJ2-1; 7 nucleotides agree with TRBD2. CDR3 length equals 17 residues. Germline assignment: CDR1 LGHNA and CDR2 YNFKEQ. The V segment lost 4 bases and the J segment 8 bases; nucleotides outside the gene matches: 17. The DNA for the CDR3 is TGTGCCAGCAGCCCGTCGGGAGGAGCGGGGAGGATATATGAGCAGTTCTTC. The encoded protein is CASSPSGGAGRIYEQFF.

The chain combines TRBV2 with TRBJ2-1; 10 bases agree with TRBD2. The trim removed 6 bases at V and 4 bases at J, leaving 6 bases unmatched. Germline loops: CDR1 SNHLY, CDR2 FYNNEI. The CDR3 contains 15 residues. CDR3 protein: CASSALAGAYNEQFF. In nucleotides, the CDR3 is TGTGCCAGCAGCGCCCTAGCGGGGGCTTACAATGAGCAGTTCTTC.

This clone was seen a single time. This chain joins TRBV6-1 and TRBJ1-3; D not certain. The V and J ends lost 8 bases and 0 bases respectively, with 11 bases between them. The CDR3 spans 14 residues. Germline values: CDR1 MNHNS, CDR2 SASEGT. The CDR3 DNA reads TGTGCCAGCGCCACGGACTACTCTGGAAACACCATATATTTT. It translates to CASATDYSGNTIYF.

The chain links TRBV4-1 to TRBJ1-1, with D uncertain. The germline V and J ends were trimmed by 4 bases and 4 bases, with 7 bases remaining between them. Germline V gene lookup returns CDR1 MGHRA and CDR2 YSYEKL. This CDR3 comprises 12 residues. The chain's CDR3 is CASSPRGTEAFF. CDR3 sequence (DNA): TGCGCCAGCAGCCCACGGGGCACTGAAGCTTTCTTT.

V and J are TRBV5-1 and TRBJ2-7; possible D gene TRBD2, 5 bases. The CDR3 spans 13 residues. Germline CDR1 reads SGHRS; CDR2 reads YFSETQ. The germline V and J ends were trimmed by 1 base and 4 bases, with 9 bases remaining between them. CDR3 DNA sequence: TGCGCCAGCAGCTTGCTCGGGGAGTACGAGCAGTACTTC. Its protein product is CASSLLGEYEQYF.

The chain employs TRBV18 and TRBJ1-1; D not certain. The ends were cut back, 5 bases at V and 1 base at J, with 17 bases in the middle. The CDR3 totals 16 residues. Germline lookup yields CDR1 KGHSH and CDR2 LQKENI. The CDR3 DNA reads TGTGCCAGCTCATCCAAACCGCCAGTACAGAACACTGAAGCTTTCTTT. It yields the protein CASSSKPPVQNTEAFF.

The chain is built from TRBV4-3 and TRBJ2-3; TRBD2 agrees at 7 bases. The V and J ends lost 1 base and 2 bases, in that order; junction bases with no gene match: 6. CDR3 length: 16 residues. CDR1 is LGHNA and CDR2 is YSLEER in the germline V gene. As DNA, the CDR3 is TGCGCCAGCAGCCAAGGGGCGGGGGTGTACACAGATACGCAGTATTTT. This translates into CASSQGAGVYTDTQYF.

The table lists this clone with a count of one. The rearrangement uses TRBV5-1 and TRBJ2-1; 14 nucleotides agree with TRBD2. The CDR3 extends over 14 amino acids. CDR1 is SGHRS, CDR2 YFSETQ, per germline. Trimming at V came to 4 bases and at J to 7 bases, leaving 1 base not matched to a gene. The DNA of the CDR3 is TGCGCCAGCAGCGGGACTAGCGGGGGAAATGAGCAGTTCTTC. Translated: CASSGTSGGNEQFF. The whole variable domain, filled in from reference TRBV5-1 and TRBJ2-1, reads KAGVTQTPRYLIKTRGQQVTLSCSPISGHRSVSWYQQTPGQGLQFLFEYFSETQRNKGNFPGRFSGRQFSNSRSEMNVSTLELGDSALYLCASSGTSGGNEQFFGPGTRLTVL.

The chain recombines TRBV18 with TRBJ1-6; D might be TRBD1 (5 bases). With 3 bases removed from V and 11 bases from J, the gap between germline ends came to 14 bases. Looked up from germline, CDR1 is KGHSH and CDR2 is LQKENI. The CDR3 is made up of 14 amino acids. CDR3 amino acids: CASSPGGARAPLHF. CDR3 nucleotides: TGTGCCAGCTCACCGGGCGGGGCGAGGGCACCCCTCCACTTT. Full variable domain (outside the CDR3, taken from reference TRBV18 and TRBJ1-6): NAGVMQNPRHLVRRRGQEARLRCSPMKGHSHVYWYRQLPEEGLKFMVYLQKENIIDESGMPKERFSAEFPKEGPSILRIQQVVRGDSAAYFCASSPGGARAPLHFGNGTRLTVT.

The chain recombines TRBV28 with TRBJ1-5; possibly TRBD1 for D (5 bases). The length of the CDR3 is 16 residues. CDR1 and CDR2 (germline): MDHEN, SYDVKM. V was pared by 5 bases and J by 0 bases, with 14 bases between. DNA of the CDR3: TGTGCCAGCAGTGGTGGGGGGACGGCTAGCAATCAGCCCCAGCATTTT. It translates to CASSGGGTASNQPQHF.

A single count supports this clone. The J gene is TRBJ1-4, the V gene TRBV25-1, with TRBD1 matching over 7 bases. CDR1 MGHDK and CDR2 SYGVNS come from the germline V gene. This CDR3 comprises 14 residues. Trimming removed 2 bases from V and 8 bases from J; junction bases left unmatched: 5. The CDR3 region has the DNA TGTGCCAGCAGTGAACCGGGACAGAGGGAAAAACTGTTTTTT. Translated, it gives CASSEPGQREKLFF.

The chain combines TRBV6-5 with TRBJ2-3; 7 bases are shared with TRBD2. The CDR3 covers 15 residues. The V and J ends lost 8 bases and 1 base, in that order; junction bases with no gene match: 9. Germline values: CDR1 MNHEY, CDR2 SVGAGI. This CDR3 is CASASGGYRTDTQYF. The DNA of the CDR3 is TGTGCCAGCGCTTCGGGGGGTTATCGCACAGATACGCAGTATTTT.